The 20 T cell receptor beta chains presented below share a single source sample, sequenced in a study of cytomegalovirus exposure and HLA in healthy donors (dated by TCRdb to the late 2010s). The library was obtained by the immunoSEQ multiplex PCR assay. For the multiplex PCR, a mixture combining 60 forward primers for TCR Vbeta segments and 13 reverse primers for TCR Jbeta segments was used. This immuneACCESS table, as held by TCRdb, lists in-frame sequences with V and J called but not all clones. Of the missing ones, under half trace to an unresolved V gene in checked studies; the others have no known cause. Across this sample there are 150,000 to 200,000 clones, with around 72% seen only once. Approximately 2.4% of the sample rests with the top ten. Sequenced material: PBMCs. These TCRs come from a female donor in good health and CMV-seronegative.

The chain links TRBV6-5 to TRBJ1-1; D might be TRBD1 (5 bases). The CDR3 runs 14 residues. Germline V gene sequence: CDR1 MNHEY, CDR2 SVGAGI. V was pared by 6 bases and J by 1 base, with 12 bases between. The CDR3 sequence is CASSPTARNTEAFF. The CDR3 DNA is TGTGCCAGCAGCCCGACAGCCAGGAACACTGAAGCTTTCTTT.

The CDR3 sequence: CASTPPGSWDTQYF. CDR3 sequence (DNA): TGCGCCAGCACCCCCCCCGGGAGTTGGGATACGCAGTATTTT. The J gene is TRBJ2-3, the V gene TRBV5-1, with D maybe TRBD2 (6 bases). Germline V gene lookup returns CDR1 SGHRS and CDR2 YFSETQ. V was clipped by 6 bases and J by 6 bases, with 17 bases between them. The CDR3 extends over 14 amino acids. The full variable domain, in which reference TRBV5-1 and TRBJ2-3 provide the parts outside the CDR3, is KAGVTQTPRYLIKTRGQQVTLSCSPISGHRSVSWYQQTPGQGLQFLFEYFSETQRNKGNFPGRFSGRQFSNSRSEMNVSTLELGDSALYLCASTPPGSWDTQYFGPGTRLTVL.

In nucleotides, the CDR3 is TGTGCCAGCAGCGAGGGACAGGGCGCCTACGAGCAGTACTTC. It encodes CASSEGQGAYEQYF. The rearrangement joins TRBV7-2 to TRBJ2-7; 9 bases are shared with TRBD1. The length of the CDR3 is 14 residues. Germline assignment: CDR1 SGHTA and CDR2 FQGNSA. J lost 2 bases, V lost 5 bases, and 4 bases had no gene match.

This clone has a handful of counts. The chain links TRBV6-6 to TRBJ2-1, with D unresolved. Germline CDR1 MNHNY, CDR2 SVGAGI (reference sequence). This CDR3 region has 16 residues. V lost 5 bases and J 6 bases, leaving 20 bases between the germline ends. CDR3 DNA sequence: TGTGCCAGCAGTCTCGAGACAAGCCCCGTTGGCAATGAGCAGTTCTTC. It translates to CASSLETSPVGNEQFF.

The chain has TRBV7-9 and TRBJ2-1; D not resolved. CDR3 size: 14 residues. Trimming removed 4 bases at V and 8 bases at J, with 15 bases between. Germline assignment: CDR1 SEHNR and CDR2 FQNEAQ (reference sequence). Here the CDR3 DNA reads TGTGCCAGCAGCTCCTACTACTCTGATGATGAGCAGTTCTTC. Translation: CASSSYYSDDEQFF.

As for this clone: One end of the junction varies from germline; a read error may be responsible. The chain employs TRBV29-1 and TRBJ1-2; D possibly corresponds to TRBD1 (6 bases). CDR1 is SQVTM and CDR2 is ANQGSEA in the germline V gene. This CDR3 spans 16 amino acids. CDR3 DNA: TGCAGCGTTCAAGACCCCGAAGGGGGAGCTAACTATGGCTACACCTTC. Amino acids: CSVQDPEGGANYGYTF.

This chain joins TRBV15 and TRBJ2-2; 7 bases map to TRBD1. Germline trimming cut 8 bases from V and 1 base from J; bases unmatched to any gene: 4. Per germline, CDR1 LNHNV and CDR2 YYDKDF (reference sequence). This CDR3 is 14 amino acids long. The CDR3 protein is CATHRQGNTGELFF. The CDR3 DNA reads TGTGCCACCCACCGACAGGGGAACACCGGGGAGCTGTTTTTT.

The V call is TRBV19, the J call TRBJ2-7; TRBD1 aligns across 11 bases. Germline CDR1 LNHDA, CDR2 SQIVND (reference sequence). This CDR3 has 15 residues. The V gene end was trimmed by 4 bases and the J gene end by 3 bases; junction bases not matched to a gene: 5. This CDR3 is CASSTLGTGGYEQYF. DNA of the CDR3: TGTGCCAGTAGTACCCTAGGGACAGGGGGCTACGAGCAGTACTTC. The full variable domain, completed using reference TRBV19 and TRBJ2-7, is DGGITQSPKYLFRKEGQNVTLSCEQNLNHDAMYWYRQDPGQGLRLIYYSQIVNDFQKGDIAEGYSVSREKKESFPLTVTSAQKNPTAFYLCASSTLGTGGYEQYFGPGTRLTVT.

The V call is TRBV28, the J call TRBJ2-1; no clear D. Germline V gives CDR1 MDHEN, CDR2 SYDVKM. Trimming removed 3 bases at V and 6 bases at J, with 3 bases between. This CDR3 has 11 amino acids. This CDR3 reads CASSFLNEQFF. The CDR3, as DNA: TGTGCCAGCAGTTTCCTCAATGAGCAGTTCTTC.

The chain combines TRBV5-5 with TRBJ2-2, with D perhaps matching TRBD1 (6 bases). V lost 1 base and J lost 3, with 7 bases in between. The CDR3 runs 14 residues. Germline-derived CDR1 and CDR2 are SGHKS and YYEKEE (reference sequence). Here the CDR3 reads CASSLSGDTGELFF. CDR3 nucleotide sequence: TGTGCCAGCAGCTTGTCAGGGGACACCGGGGAGCTGTTTTTT.

This rearrangement joins TRBV9 to TRBJ2-7; tentatively, D is TRBD1 (5 bases). The ends were cut back, 5 bases at V and 0 bases at J, with 12 bases in the middle. This CDR3 region has 14 residues. The germline V gene encodes CDR1 SGDLS and CDR2 YYNGEE. In DNA, the CDR3 is TGTGCCAGCAGTATAGGGGTCACCTCCTACGAGCAGTACTTC. It yields the protein CASSIGVTSYEQYF.

The chain carries TRBV28 and TRBJ2-7, with 7 bases fitting TRBD1. The V gene end was trimmed by 6 bases and the J gene end by 2 bases; junction bases not matched to a gene: 4. CDR3 length equals 13 residues. Germline V gives CDR1 MDHEN, CDR2 SYDVKM. The CDR3 here is CASRPGQPYEQYF. The CDR3 bases are TGTGCCAGCAGACCGGGACAGCCCTACGAGCAGTACTTC.

V is TRBV7-2 and J is TRBJ1-2; D perhaps matches TRBD1 (5 bases). The CDR3 totals 14 residues. Trimming removed 4 bases at V and 4 bases at J, with 13 bases between. CDR1 is SGHTA and CDR2 is FQGNSA in the germline V gene. DNA for the CDR3: TGTGCCAGCAGCTCGGACACACTGTCCTATGGCTACACCTTC. This sequence encodes CASSSDTLSYGYTF.

V is TRBV16 and J is TRBJ2-7; 7 positions match TRBD2. Trimming at V came to 4 bases and at J to 7 bases, leaving 13 bases not matched to a gene. The germline V gene encodes CDR1 KGHSY and CDR2 FQNENV. This CDR3 contains 15 residues. The CDR3 coding sequence is TGTGCCAGCAGCCTAACCAGCGGCACGGGAGGAGAGCAGTACTTC. As protein: CASSLTSGTGGEQYF.

This rearrangement joins TRBV2 to TRBJ2-7; 9 bases fit TRBD2. This CDR3 has 14 amino acids. In germline, CDR1 is SNHLY, CDR2 FYNNEI. V lost 7 bases and J lost 4; bases outside the gene matches: 8. CDR3 loop: CASMGSGGRYEQYF. CDR3 DNA: TGTGCCAGCATGGGAAGCGGGGGGAGGTACGAGCAGTACTTC.

V is TRBV29-1 and J is TRBJ1-1; perhaps TRBD1 as D (6 bases). With 7 bases removed from V and 1 base from J, the gap between germline ends came to 10 bases. Germline-derived CDR1 and CDR2 are SQVTM and ANQGSEA. The CDR3 is 12 amino acids. This CDR3 reads CSGARGNTEAFF. CDR3 nucleotides: TGCAGCGGCGCCAGGGGGAACACTGAAGCTTTCTTT.

The chain couples TRBV6-6 to TRBJ2-1; TRBD2 matches at 11 bases. V lost 2 bases and J lost 7; bases outside the gene matches: 7. The CDR3 spans 16 residues. The germline CDR1 and CDR2 sequences are MNHNY and SVGAGI (reference sequence). The DNA for the CDR3 is TGTGCCAGCAGTTACGTGCGTTCTAGCGGGAGGAATGAGCAGTTCTTC. It encodes CASSYVRSSGRNEQFF.

This clone appeared a few times. V and J are TRBV19 and TRBJ1-2; TRBD1 matches at 7 bases. Trimming took 4 bases from V and 2 from J; bases not matched to a gene: 7. The CDR3 has 15 amino acids. CDR1 is LNHDA, CDR2 SQIVND, per germline (reference sequence). CDR3 amino acids: CASSTTGDPNYGYTF. CDR3 nucleotide sequence: TGTGCCAGTAGTACAACAGGGGACCCCAACTATGGCTACACCTTC.

The chain combines TRBV27 with TRBJ1-1; no reliable D call. The germline V and J ends were trimmed by 8 bases and 8 bases, with 18 bases remaining between them. The CDR3 is 13 amino acids. Germline CDR1 is MNHEY and CDR2 is SMNVEV (reference sequence). The CDR3 nucleotides are TGTGCCAGCGCAATCTTCCCAGTAGCGGAAGCTTTCTTT. Protein sequence: CASAIFPVAEAFF.

This clone was observed a handful of times. V usage is TRBV9 and J usage is TRBJ2-5; possible D gene TRBD2, 7 bases. The germline V gene encodes CDR1 SGDLS and CDR2 YYNGEE. The CDR3 sequence is 16 residues long. Trimming took 0 bases from V and 1 from J, leaving 13 bases between them. The CDR3 region has the DNA TGTGCCAGCAGCGTAGCTGCGGGGGCAACCCAAGAGACCCAGTACTTC. It is translated as CASSVAAGATQETQYF.